What follows describes a single TCR beta chain. The antigen is undetermined. Trimming took 0 bases from V and 2 from J, leaving 14 bases between them. This CDR3 has 16 residues. This specimen comes from a study of shared clonotypes between healthy human individuals. Study outcomes and limitations: What naive subsets generally showed was a larger estimated richness than memory subsets showed. Rarefaction analysis demonstrated incomplete sorted-subset sequencing notwithstanding large depth. Shared clonotypes across all four donors exceeded non-shared ones in generation probability.

CD45RO-negative cells were positively selected for CCR7, leaving out terminally differentiated effector memory CD45RA+ cells. Authors' methods: From ImmunoSEQ came sequences covering only the junction and carrying no quality scores, so filtering differed. Profiled with immunoSEQ multiplex PCR; TCRdb holds only in-frame clones, not every one. D and trimming were read from the DNA, whereas the V and J calls and clone size are those reported in that table. Found here are roughly 2,000,000 clones, roughly 95% of them singletons; the top ten hold 1% to 1.5%. The TCR comes from a young man in good health. What was sequenced was naive CD8+ T cells sorted from blood. This chain connects TRBV23-1 to TRBJ2-7; no clear D gene. TRBV23-1 belongs to the ORF category, with a function that is uncertain. The CDR3 DNA is TGCGCCAGCAGTCAATCGGCGGCACCTTTCCCCTACGAGCAGTACTTC. Translated: CASSQSAAPFPYEQYF.